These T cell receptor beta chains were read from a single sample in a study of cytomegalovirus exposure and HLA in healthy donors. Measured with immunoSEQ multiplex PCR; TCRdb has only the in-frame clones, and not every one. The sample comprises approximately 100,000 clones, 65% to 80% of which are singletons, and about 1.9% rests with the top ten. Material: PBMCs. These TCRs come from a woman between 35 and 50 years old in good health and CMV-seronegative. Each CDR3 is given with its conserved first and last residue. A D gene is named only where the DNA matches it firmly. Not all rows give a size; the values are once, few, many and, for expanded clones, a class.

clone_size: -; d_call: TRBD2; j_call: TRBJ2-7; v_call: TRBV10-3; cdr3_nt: TGTGCCATCGGCGCGGGAGGGACGTACGAGCAGTACTTC; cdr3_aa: CAIGAGGTYEQYF
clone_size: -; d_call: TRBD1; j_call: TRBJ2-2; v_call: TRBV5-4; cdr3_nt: TGTGCCAGCAGCTGGGACAGGGAGGCCGGGGAGCTGTTTTTT; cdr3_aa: CASSWDREAGELFF
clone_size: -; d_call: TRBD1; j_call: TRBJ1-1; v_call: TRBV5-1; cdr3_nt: TGCGCCAGCAGCTCCCCCAGGGGGCAGGGTGACACTGAAGCTTTCTTT; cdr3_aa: CASSSPRGQGDTEAFF
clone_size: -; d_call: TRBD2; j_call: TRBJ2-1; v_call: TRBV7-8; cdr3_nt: TGTGCCAGCAGCTTAGGAGCGGGGGCTAGCAATGAGCAGTTCTTC; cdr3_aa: CASSLGAGASNEQFF
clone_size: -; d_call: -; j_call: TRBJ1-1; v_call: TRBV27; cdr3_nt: TGTGCCAGCAGCCCAGACAGGTGGGCCATGAACACTGAAGCTTTCTTT; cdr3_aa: CASSPDRWAMNTEAFF
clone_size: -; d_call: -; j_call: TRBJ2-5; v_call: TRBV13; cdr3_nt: TGTGCCAGCAGCGAGGACAGACAAGAGACCCAGTACTTC; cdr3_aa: CASSEDRQETQYF
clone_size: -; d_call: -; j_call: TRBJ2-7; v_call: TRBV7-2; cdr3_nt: TGTGCCAGCAGCTTAGCAGTTAGCTCCTACGAGCAGTACTTC; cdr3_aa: CASSLAVSSYEQYF
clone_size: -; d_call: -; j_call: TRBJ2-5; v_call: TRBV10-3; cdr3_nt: TGTGCCATCAGTGACAACCAAGAGACCCAGTACTTC; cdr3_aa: CAISDNQETQYF
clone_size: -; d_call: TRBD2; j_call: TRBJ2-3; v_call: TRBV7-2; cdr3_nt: TGTGCCAGCAGCCAGGGACTAGCGCAGGTCCTAGATACGCAGTATTTT; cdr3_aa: CASSQGLAQVLDTQYF
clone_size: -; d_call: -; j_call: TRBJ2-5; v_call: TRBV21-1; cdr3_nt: TGTGCCAGCAGCAACGGCAGGGGGATTCAAGAGACCCAGTACTTC; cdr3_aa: CASSNGRGIQETQYF
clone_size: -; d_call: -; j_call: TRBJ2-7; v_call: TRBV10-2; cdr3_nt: TGCGCCAGCAGTGAGTCGAGACAGCCCTACGAGCAGTACTTC; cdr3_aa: CASSESRQPYEQYF
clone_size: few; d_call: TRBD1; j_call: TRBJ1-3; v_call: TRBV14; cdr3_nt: TGTGCCAGCAGCCATCGGGACAGCCGAAACACCATATATTTT; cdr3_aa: CASSHRDSRNTIYF
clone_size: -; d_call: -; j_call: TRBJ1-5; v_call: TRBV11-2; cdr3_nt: TGTGCCAGCAGCTTAGGGACAAATCAGCCCCAGCATTTT; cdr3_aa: CASSLGTNQPQHF
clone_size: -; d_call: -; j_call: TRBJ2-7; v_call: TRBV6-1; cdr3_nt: TGTGCCAGCTTGGGACTGAGTTCCTACGAGCAGTACTTC; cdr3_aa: CASLGLSSYEQYF
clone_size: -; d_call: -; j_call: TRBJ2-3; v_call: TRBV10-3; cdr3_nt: TGTGCTACCGAGTCACGAGGAGGCACAGATACGCAGTATTTT; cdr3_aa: CATESRGGTDTQYF
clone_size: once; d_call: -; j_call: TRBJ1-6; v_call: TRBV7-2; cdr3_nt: TGTGCCAGCAGCTTTTCCGGGACTAATAATTCACCCCTCCACTTT; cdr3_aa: CASSFSGTNNSPLHF
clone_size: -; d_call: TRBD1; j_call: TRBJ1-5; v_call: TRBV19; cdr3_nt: TGTGCCAGTAGTATAGATCATGACAGGGGCAAGCAGCCCCAGCATTTT; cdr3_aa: CASSIDHDRGKQPQHF
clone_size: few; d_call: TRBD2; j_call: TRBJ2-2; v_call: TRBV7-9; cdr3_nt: TGTTCCAGCAGATCTGTTCTAGCGGGGAGAATACCCGGGGAGCTGTTTTTT; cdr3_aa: CSSRSVLAGRIPGELFF
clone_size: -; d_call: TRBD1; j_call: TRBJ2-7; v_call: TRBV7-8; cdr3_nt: TGTGCCAGCAGCTTGGGGACAGGGGACGAGCAGTACTTC; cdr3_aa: CASSLGTGDEQYF
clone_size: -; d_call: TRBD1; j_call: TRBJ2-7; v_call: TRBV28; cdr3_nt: TGTGCCAGCAGACTACCGGGACAGGGAATATACGAGCAGTACTTC; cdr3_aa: CASRLPGQGIYEQYF
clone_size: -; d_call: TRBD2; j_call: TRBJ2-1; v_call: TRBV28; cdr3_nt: TGTGCCAGCAGAGAGGCCCGGCTAGCGGGGCAGGGTGAGCAGTTCTTC; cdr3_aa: CASREARLAGQGEQFF
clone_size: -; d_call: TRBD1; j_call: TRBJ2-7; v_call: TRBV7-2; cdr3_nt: TGTGCCAGCAGCTCACGACAGGGGGCGGCGGGCGAGCAGTACTTC; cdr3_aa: CASSSRQGAAGEQYF
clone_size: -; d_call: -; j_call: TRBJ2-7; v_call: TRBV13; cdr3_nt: TGTGCCAGCAGCTTAGGGCAAATTGGGGGGATCGGGTACGAACAGTACTTC; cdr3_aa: CASSLGQIGGIGYEQYF
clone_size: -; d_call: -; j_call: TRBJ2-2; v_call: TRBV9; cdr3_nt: TGTGCCAGCAGCGGACGCACAGGAAGAGCGAACACCGGGGAGCTGTTTTTT; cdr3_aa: CASSGRTGRANTGELFF
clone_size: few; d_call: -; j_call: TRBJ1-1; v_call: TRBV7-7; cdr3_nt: TGTGCTAGCAGCATAGGAGAGAACACTGAAGCTTTCTTT; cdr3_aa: CASSIGENTEAFF
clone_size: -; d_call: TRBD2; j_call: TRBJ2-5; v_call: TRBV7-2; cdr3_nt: TGTGCCAGCAGCTCTACTAGCGGGGGGTTTGAGACCCAGTACTTC; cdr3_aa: CASSSTSGGFETQYF
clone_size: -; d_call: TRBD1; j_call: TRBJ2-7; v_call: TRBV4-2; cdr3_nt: TGTGCCAGCAGCCAAGATGGGGACAGGGCCGTTTACGAGCAGTACTTC; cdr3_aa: CASSQDGDRAVYEQYF
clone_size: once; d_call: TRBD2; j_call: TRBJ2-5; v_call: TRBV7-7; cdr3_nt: TGTGCTAGCAGCTTAGTCTTCCAGCGGGGGGGCCCCGAGACCCAGTACTTC; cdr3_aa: CASSLVFQRGGPETQYF
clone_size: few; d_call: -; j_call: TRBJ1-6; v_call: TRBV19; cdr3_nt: TGTGCCAGTAGTATATTGGGGGCTGATTATAATTCACCCCTCCACTTT; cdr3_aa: CASSILGADYNSPLHF
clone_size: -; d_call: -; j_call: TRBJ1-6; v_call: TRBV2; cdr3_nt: TGTGCCAGCAGCGTGGACTCGAATTCACCCCTCCACTTT; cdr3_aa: CASSVDSNSPLHF
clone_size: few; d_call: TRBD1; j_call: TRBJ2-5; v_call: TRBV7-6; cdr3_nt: TGTGCCAGCAGCTTAGGGGACAGGGGGCTTTTCCAAGAGACCCAGTACTTC; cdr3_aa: CASSLGDRGLFQETQYF
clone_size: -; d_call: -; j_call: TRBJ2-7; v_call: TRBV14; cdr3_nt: TGTGCCAGCAGCCAGGGGCGTTTTGACTCCTACGAGCAGTACTTC; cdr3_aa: CASSQGRFDSYEQYF
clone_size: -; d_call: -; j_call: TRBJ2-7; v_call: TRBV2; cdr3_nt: TGTGCCAGTAAAGACCCCGGGGACATCTACGAGCAGTACTTC; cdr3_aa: CASKDPGDIYEQYF
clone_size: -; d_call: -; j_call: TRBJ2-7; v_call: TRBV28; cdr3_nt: TGTGCCAGCAGTTTAACACTACCTACCAGGGTCTATTCCTACGAGCAGTACTTC; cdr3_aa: CASSLTLPTRVYSYEQYF
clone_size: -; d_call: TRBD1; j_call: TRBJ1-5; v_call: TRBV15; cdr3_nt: TGTGCCACCAGCAAGACAGGGGGCAATCAGCCCCAGCATTTT; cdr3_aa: CATSKTGGNQPQHF
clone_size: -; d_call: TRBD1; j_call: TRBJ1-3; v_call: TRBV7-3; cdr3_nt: TGTGCCAGCAGCACCCACAGGGGTGCTGGAAACACCATATATTTT; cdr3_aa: CASSTHRGAGNTIYF
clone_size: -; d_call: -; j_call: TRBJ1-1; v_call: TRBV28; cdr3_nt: TGTGCCAGCAGCCCTTTGGGTTCCCCTGACAGGGAAGCTTTCTTT; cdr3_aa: CASSPLGSPDREAFF
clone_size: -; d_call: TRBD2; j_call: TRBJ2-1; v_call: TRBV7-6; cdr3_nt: TGTGCCAGCAGCTCATTAGCGGGAAGCGCCTACAATGAGCAGTTCTTC; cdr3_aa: CASSSLAGSAYNEQFF
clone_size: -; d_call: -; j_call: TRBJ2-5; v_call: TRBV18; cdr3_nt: TGTGCCAGCTCACCAGGGCAAATACTTAAAGAGACCCAGTACTTC; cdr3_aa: CASSPGQILKETQYF
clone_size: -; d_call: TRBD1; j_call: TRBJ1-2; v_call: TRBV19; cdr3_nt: TGTGCCAGTAGTATCGTGGGGACAGGGGGCGATGGCTACACCTTC; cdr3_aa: CASSIVGTGGDGYTF
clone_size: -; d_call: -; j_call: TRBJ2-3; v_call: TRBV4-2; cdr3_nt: TGTGCCAGCAGCCACCCGAGTAGCACAGATACGCAGTATTTT; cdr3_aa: CASSHPSSTDTQYF
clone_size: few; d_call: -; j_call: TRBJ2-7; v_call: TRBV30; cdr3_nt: TGTGCCTGGAGTGTACGGGGGACAGCGTTCTACGAGCAGTACTTC; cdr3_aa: CAWSVRGTAFYEQYF
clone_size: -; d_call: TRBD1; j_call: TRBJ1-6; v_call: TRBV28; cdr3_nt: TGTGCCAGCAGTACACCGGGACAGGGGGACTCACCCCTCCACTTT; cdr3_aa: CASSTPGQGDSPLHF